The rows below give T cell receptor beta chains drawn from one sample of a study of shared clonotypes between healthy human individuals. Sequencing was performed with immunoSEQ multiplex PCR; in TCRdb, only in-frame clones are kept and a portion is missing. The sample lists around 350,000 clones, less than 75% occurring once. The sample consisted of memory CD4+ T cells sorted from blood. The receptors stem from a man aged 25-40 years in good health. Both conserved end residues are part of each CDR3. The D gene is left open where the match is weak. Clone size is given for some rows only: seen once, a few or many times, or a class if the clone is expanded.

TRBD1	TRBJ2-1	few	TRBV25-1	TGTGCCAGCAGTGAAGGCAGGGGGACCTCCTACAATGAGCAGTTCTTC	CASSEGRGTSYNEQFF
TRBD1	TRBJ2-1	few	TRBV4-2	TGTGCCAGCAGCCAGTATATATCCCCCCGGGACAGGAGTTACAATGAGCAGTTCTTC	CASSQYISPRDRSYNEQFF
NA	TRBJ2-1	NA	TRBV27	TGTGCCAGCAGTTCTGGCGCCCTTCGGTTCTTC	CASSSGALRFF
NA	TRBJ1-5	NA	TRBV2	TGTGCCAGCAGTGTTGGCAAGGGGAGCAATCAGCCCCAGCATTTT	CASSVGKGSNQPQHF
NA	TRBJ2-2	NA	TRBV5-1	TGCGCCAGCAGCGAGACGGGGAACACCGGGGAGCTGTTTTTT	CASSETGNTGELFF
TRBD2	TRBJ2-3	NA	TRBV7-3	TGTGCCAGCAGCCTAAGCTCCACCGGGACTAGCGCCTCTCCACAGTATTTT	CASSLSSTGTSASPQYF
NA	TRBJ1-1	NA	TRBV5-5	TGTGCCAGCAGCTTGTTAGGGGTAGGAGCTTTCTTT	CASSLLGVGAFF
TRBD1	TRBJ2-1	NA	TRBV7-9	TGTGCCAGCAGCTTAAGGTCCGGGACAGTCTACAATGAGCAGTTCTTC	CASSLRSGTVYNEQFF
TRBD2	TRBJ2-1	few	TRBV9	TGTGCCAGCAGCGTCCTATGGGCTAGCGGGAACAATGAGCAGTTCTTC	CASSVLWASGNNEQFF
NA	TRBJ1-1	NA	TRBV4-1	TGCGCCAGCAGCTCACCGGCGGGGGTAAACACTGAAGCTTTCTTT	CASSSPAGVNTEAFF
NA	TRBJ1-4	once	TRBV5-1	TGCGCCAGCAGCTTGGTTTCGGGGCCGTATAATGAAAAACTGTTTTTT	CASSLVSGPYNEKLFF
NA	TRBJ2-3	NA	TRBV28	TGTGCCAGCGACTCCCCAGTTACAGATACGCAGTATTTT	CASDSPVTDTQYF
TRBD2	TRBJ2-1	few	TRBV5-4	TGTGCCAGCAGCTTGACCACTAGCGTAGGCTACAATGAGCAGTTCTTC	CASSLTTSVGYNEQFF
NA	TRBJ2-7	few	TRBV11-2	TGTGCCAGCAGCCAGGCAGTCTCCTACGAGCAGTACTTC	CASSQAVSYEQYF
NA	TRBJ2-1	NA	TRBV20-1	TGCAGTTCGACTATCAATGAGCAGTTCTTC	CSSTINEQFF
TRBD1	TRBJ1-4	NA	TRBV7-2	TGTGCCAGCACCGAAGGGGGCACGGTGTATGAAAAACTGTTTTTT	CASTEGGTVYEKLFF
NA	TRBJ2-7	NA	TRBV30	TGTGCCTGGAGTCCCCGGTACGAGCAGTACTTC	CAWSPRYEQYF
TRBD1	TRBJ2-3	NA	TRBV28	TGTGCCAGCAAGGGACAGGGCGATACGCAGTATTTT	CASKGQGDTQYF
TRBD2	TRBJ2-1	NA	TRBV9	TGTGCCAGCACCCGGGGGACTAGTAGCAATGAGCAGTTCTTC	CASTRGTSSNEQFF
NA	TRBJ2-3	NA	TRBV11-2	TGTGCCAGCAGCTTAGATAGCCGAACCACAGATACGCAGTATTTT	CASSLDSRTTDTQYF
TRBD1	TRBJ2-7	NA	TRBV5-4	TGTGCCAGCAGCGGACAGGCGGCTAGCTACGAGCAGTACTTC	CASSGQAASYEQYF
TRBD2	TRBJ2-7	NA	TRBV30	TGTGCCTGGAGCCCTAGCGGGGGGTACCAGCAGTACTTC	CAWSPSGGYQQYF
NA	TRBJ1-6	NA	TRBV2	TGTGCCAGGAACAGCGGCTCCTATAATTCACCCCTCCACTTT	CARNSGSYNSPLHF
TRBD1	TRBJ2-5	few	TRBV29-1	TGCAGCGTTGATTGGGACAGGGGGTTTACCCAGTACTTC	CSVDWDRGFTQYF
TRBD2	TRBJ2-2	few	TRBV4-3	TGCGCCAGCAGCCAAGAGCCAGCGGGAGGGCCTTCCGGGGAGCTGTTTTTT	CASSQEPAGGPSGELFF
NA	TRBJ2-7	NA	TRBV14	TGTGCCAGCAGCCCTCAGGGCGTCAGCTCCTACGAGCAGTACTTC	CASSPQGVSSYEQYF
NA	TRBJ1-5	NA	TRBV6-9	TGTGCCAGCAGTTACGCCGATGGGCAGCCCCAGCATTTT	CASSYADGQPQHF
NA	TRBJ1-1	NA	TRBV7-9	TGTGCCAGCAGCCCCTATGTGGGGCGCACCATGAACACTGAAGCTTTCTTT	CASSPYVGRTMNTEAFF
NA	TRBJ1-2	few	TRBV28	TGTGCCAGCACCACCGCCCGGGGGGGCTACACCTTC	CASTTARGGYTF
TRBD1	TRBJ2-1	NA	TRBV5-4	TGTGCCAGCAGCCTGGGGGACAGTTGGAATGAGCAGTTCTTC	CASSLGDSWNEQFF
NA	TRBJ2-3	NA	TRBV28	TGTGCCATCCGGAGGGGAAATACGCAGTATTTT	CAIRRGNTQYF
NA	TRBJ1-2	NA	TRBV5-4	TGTGCCAGCAGCAGTGACAGCTATGGCTACACCTTC	CASSSDSYGYTF
NA	TRBJ2-5	NA	TRBV18	TGTGCCAGCTCGCTTCAGGGCCCCCAAGAGACCCAGTACTTC	CASSLQGPQETQYF
NA	TRBJ1-5	NA	TRBV18	TGTGCCAGCTCACGGCGGGGCGAGGTTAATCAGCCCCAGCATTTT	CASSRRGEVNQPQHF
TRBD2	TRBJ2-1	once	TRBV7-2	TGTGCCAGCAGACAAACCGGGACTAGCAGCTACAATGAGCAGTTCTTC	CASRQTGTSSYNEQFF
TRBD1	TRBJ1-6	NA	TRBV6-1	TGTGCCACGTCGGGACAGGGGCATTCACCCCTCCACTTT	CATSGQGHSPLHF
TRBD1	TRBJ1-1	NA	TRBV28	TGTGCCAGCAGTTTAATCGGGACAGAGAAAACTGAAGCTTTCTTT	CASSLIGTEKTEAFF
NA	TRBJ2-7	NA	TRBV28	TGTGCCAGCAGTGGTCGGGGATACGAGCAGTACTTC	CASSGRGYEQYF
NA	TRBJ1-2	NA	TRBV2	TGTGCCAGCAGTGAGAGGTTTTCCTATGGCTACACCTTC	CASSERFSYGYTF
NA	TRBJ2-7	NA	TRBV6-5	TGTGCCAGCACCTCCGCGGCCGGGGACGAGCAGTACTTC	CASTSAAGDEQYF
NA	TRBJ1-1	once	TRBV10-3	TGTGCCATCAGCCCGGGCCCAAGAAGGGGCACTGAAGCTTTCTTT	CAISPGPRRGTEAFF
TRBD2	TRBJ2-6	NA	TRBV5-3	TGTGCCAGAAGCTTGGAGGGGCTAGCGGGAAGGAGCCCTGGGGCCAACGTCCTGACTTTC	CARSLEGLAGRSPGANVLTF
TRBD2	TRBJ2-1	few	TRBV25-1	TGTGCCAGCAGAGCTAGCGGGAGGGCGGACAATGAGCAGTTCTTC	CASRASGRADNEQFF
NA	TRBJ2-1	once	TRBV4-3	TGCGCCAGCAGCCGGAGGGCCGGTGAGCAGTTCTTC	CASSRRAGEQFF
TRBD1	TRBJ1-2	NA	TRBV28	TGTGCCAGCAGTACACAGGGGCCCTATGGCTACACCTTC	CASSTQGPYGYTF
NA	TRBJ2-7	NA	TRBV7-9	TGTGCCAGCAGCGCGTACTACGAGCAGTACTTC	CASSAYYEQYF
TRBD1	TRBJ1-1	many	TRBV19	TGTGCCAGTACCCCCTTTGGGACAGGGATGGGTACTGAAGCTTTCTTT	CASTPFGTGMGTEAFF
NA	TRBJ1-3	once	TRBV7-2	TGTGCCAGCAGCTCGCCACAAGGGGGACCCCAGGCTGGAAACACCATATATTTT	CASSSPQGGPQAGNTIYF
TRBD2	TRBJ2-1	once	TRBV2	TGTGCCACACGGACTAGCGTAGTCGATGAGCAGTTCTTC	CATRTSVVDEQFF
TRBD1	TRBJ1-3	NA	TRBV15	TGTGCCACCAGCCGGGACAGCTCTGGAAACACCATATATTTT	CATSRDSSGNTIYF
TRBD2	TRBJ2-1	once	TRBV7-9	TGTGCCAGCAGCTATCGTGAACTAGCGCACAATGAGCAGTTCTTC	CASSYRELAHNEQFF
NA	TRBJ2-7	NA	TRBV7-6	TGTGCCAGCAGCTCAACAGCCGGACACTACGAGCAGTACTTC	CASSSTAGHYEQYF
NA	TRBJ2-7	NA	TRBV22-1	TGTCCTGGGAGCACGCCTTGGAAGAGCTACGAGCAGTACTTC	CPGSTPWKSYEQYF
NA	TRBJ2-5	NA	TRBV5-4	TGTGCCAGCAGCCAGAGAAGTAGGGGAGAAGAGACCCAGTACTTC	CASSQRSRGEETQYF
NA	TRBJ2-7	few	TRBV19	TGTGCCAGTAGCCAGACAGTCTTGTACGAGCAGTACTTC	CASSQTVLYEQYF